This passage covers 29 T cell receptor beta chains from one sample sequenced in a study of blood T cell repertoires in COVID-19. Using immunoSEQ multiplex PCR, the repertoire was profiled, and TCRdb retains in-frame clones only, with some absent. The table has 75,000 to 95,000 clones, around 82% seen once; the top ten hold around 6.5%. Sequenced material: peripheral blood. The receptors come from a man between 60 and 75 years old with acute or convalescent COVID-19.

V gene TRBV7-9 combines with J gene TRBJ2-1; 9 nucleotides match TRBD1. This CDR3 contains 15 residues. The V and J ends lost 8 bases and 5 bases, in that order; junction bases with no gene match: 10. Germline V gene data show CDR1 as SEHNR and CDR2 as FQNEAQ (reference sequence). The CDR3 is CASATHRGPHNEQFF. The CDR3 nucleotides are TGTGCCAGCGCGACCCACAGGGGGCCACACAATGAGCAGTTCTTC.

CDR3 sequence (DNA): TGTGCCAGCAGTTTCGCTAGCGGGGCCAACAATGAGCAGTTCTTC. Translation gives CASSFASGANNEQFF. This chain uses TRBV2 with TRBJ2-1; TRBD2 aligns across 9 bases. CDR1 and CDR2 (germline): SNHLY, FYNNEI. J was trimmed by 5 bases and V by 5 bases; bases with no gene match: 7. The CDR3 runs 15 residues.

The V gene is TRBV4-1, the J gene TRBJ2-5, with D hard to call. The CDR3 is 13 residues long. V lost 0 bases to trimming and J lost 3 bases, with 5 bases between them. CDR1 and CDR2 from the germline V gene are MGHRA and YSYEKL. The CDR3 reads CASSQEAEETQYF. CDR3 DNA sequence: TGCGCCAGCAGCCAAGAAGCTGAAGAGACCCAGTACTTC.

The chain combines TRBV9 with TRBJ1-6, with no clear D. Deletions cut 0 bases from V and 7 bases from J, with 14 bases between. There are 16 residues in the CDR3. Germline CDR1 SGDLS, CDR2 YYNGEE. The CDR3 region is CASSVAPAGGNSPLHF. The DNA for the CDR3 is TGTGCCAGCAGCGTAGCCCCGGCAGGAGGGAATTCACCCCTCCACTTT.

The genes are TRBV24-1 and TRBJ1-1; 8 nucleotides match TRBD1. The CDR3 is 14 amino acids. Germline trimming cut 3 bases from V and 3 bases from J; bases unmatched to any gene: 2. Germline loops: CDR1 KGHDR, CDR2 SFDVKD. Here the CDR3 DNA reads TGTGCCACCAGTGATGCAGGGGGCGACACTGAAGCTTTCTTT. Translating gives CATSDAGGDTEAFF.

This clone occurred once. The genes are TRBV3-1 (or the pseudogene TRBV3-2) and TRBJ1-2; D unclear. With 1 base removed from V and 4 bases from J, the gap between germline ends came to 10 bases. CDR3 size: 14 residues. In germline, CDR1 is LGHDT, CDR2 YNNKEL (reference sequence). The CDR3 DNA follows: TGTGCCAGCAGCCAAGCTAGTGACGCCTATGGCTACACCTTC. It yields the protein CASSQASDAYGYTF.

The CDR3, as DNA: TGTGCCAGCAGTGTACGATCGGGTTCTCGAACTCCGAGCTCCTATAATTCACCCCTCCACTTT. Translated: CASSVRSGSRTPSSYNSPLHF. The chain carries TRBV27 and TRBJ1-6; D remains unclear. This CDR3 region has 21 residues. V lost 5 bases and J lost 0, with 26 bases in between. CDR1 and CDR2 (germline): MNHEY, SMNVEV (reference sequence).

The sample holds one count of this clone. V and J are TRBV3-1 (or the pseudogene TRBV3-2) and TRBJ1-2; D gene ambiguous. CDR1 is LGHDT and CDR2 is YNNKEL in the germline V gene (reference sequence). The CDR3 has 12 residues. V was shortened by 1 base and J by 8 bases, with 8 bases between the two germline ends. The CDR3 region is CASSQGPKGYTF. In DNA, the CDR3 is TGTGCCAGCAGCCAAGGTCCTAAGGGCTACACCTTC.

This clone was detected once. This chain joins TRBV7-9 and TRBJ2-3, with a possible D match to TRBD1 (5 bases). Germline V gene data show CDR1 as SEHNR and CDR2 as FQNEAQ (reference sequence). V lost 5 bases and J 1 base, leaving 10 bases between the germline ends. This CDR3 is built from 14 residues. DNA of the CDR3: TGTGCCAGCAGCAAAATACAGGGCACAGATACGCAGTATTTT. Protein: CASSKIQGTDTQYF.

The rearrangement links TRBV11-2 to TRBJ2-3, with D tentatively TRBD1 (5 bases). The CDR3 sequence is 15 residues long. Germline loops: CDR1 SGHAT, CDR2 FQNNGV. Trimming took 3 bases from V and 4 from J, leaving 14 bases between them. In DNA, the CDR3 is TGTGCCAGCAGCTTTGAGGCCAGGGTAGCAGATACGCAGTATTTT. It codes for CASSFEARVADTQYF. Combining the CDR3 with reference TRBV11-2 and TRBJ2-3 gives the whole variable domain EAGVAQSPRYKIIEKRQSVAFWCNPISGHATLYWYQQILGQGPKLLIQFQNNGVVDDSQLPKDRFSAERLKGVDSTLKIQPAKLEDSAVYLCASSFEARVADTQYFGPGTRLTVL.

This clone was observed once. The DNA of the CDR3 is TGCGCCAGCAGCTTGGGGCAGGGGAAAGGTAATGAGCAGTTCTTC. This encodes CASSLGQGKGNEQFF. The V and J genes are TRBV5-1 and TRBJ2-1; tentatively, D is TRBD1 (6 bases). There are 15 residues in the CDR3. Trimming shortened V by 0 bases and J by 7 bases, and 14 bases separated the two germline ends. Per the germline V gene, CDR1 is SGHRS and CDR2 is YFSETQ.

This clone was observed a single time. The chain recombines TRBV3-1 (or the pseudogene TRBV3-2) with TRBJ1-3, with D possibly being TRBD1 (6 bases). The V gene's germline CDR1 is LGHDT and CDR2 YNNKEL (reference sequence). V lost 4 bases, J lost 4 bases, and 14 bases lay in between. This CDR3 contains 15 residues. CDR3 in amino acids: CASSPTGTIGNTIYF. Here the CDR3 DNA reads TGTGCCAGCAGCCCGACAGGTACGATAGGAAACACCATATATTTT.

CDR3 sequence (DNA): TGCGCCAGCAGCCAGGCTAGCGGGGCCAGCTCCTACGAGCAGTACTTC. It yields the protein CASSQASGASSYEQYF. V and J are TRBV4-1 and TRBJ2-7; 9 nucleotides align to TRBD2. The CDR3 is made up of 16 amino acids. Germline V CDR1 and CDR2: MGHRA, YSYEKL. The trim removed 3 bases at V and 0 bases at J, leaving 6 bases unmatched.

This clone appeared once. The chain carries TRBV4-1 and TRBJ1-1; possible D gene TRBD1, 5 bases. Germline V gene lookup returns CDR1 MGHRA and CDR2 YSYEKL. CDR3 length equals 14 residues. Trimming took 5 bases from V and 4 from J, leaving 14 bases between them. The CDR3 DNA reads TGCGCCAGCAGCTGGGGGGGAGGAGGCACTGAAGCTTTCTTT. Its protein is CASSWGGGGTEAFF.

This clone has only one observation. The CDR3 reads CATSRDRWDSEAFF. DNA for the CDR3: TGTGCCACCAGCAGAGATCGGTGGGACTCTGAAGCTTTCTTT. The chain links TRBV15 to TRBJ1-1; D is possibly TRBD1 (5 bases). Trimming stripped 0 bases from V and 6 bases from J, with 11 bases between. The germline V gene has CDR1 LNHNV and CDR2 YYDKDF (reference sequence). The CDR3 is made up of 14 amino acids.

The rearrangement joins TRBV30 to TRBJ2-5, with TRBD1 as a possible D gene (6 bases). Germline CDR1 GTSNPN, CDR2 SVGIG (reference sequence). Deletions cut 0 bases from V and 1 base from J, with 9 bases between. The CDR3 spans 14 residues. The CDR3 here is CAWSVWTAQETQYF. CDR3 nucleotides: TGTGCCTGGAGTGTTTGGACAGCCCAAGAGACCCAGTACTTC.

V is TRBV7-9 and J is TRBJ2-3; 9 bases align to TRBD2. CDR1 and CDR2 (germline): SEHNR, FQNEAQ (reference sequence). The CDR3 has 16 residues. Trimming removed 1 base from V and 5 bases from J; junction bases left unmatched: 7. CDR3 amino acids: CASSLGPAGGQDTQYF. The CDR3 nucleotides read TGTGCCAGCAGCTTAGGGCCCGCGGGGGGGCAAGATACGCAGTATTTT.

This clone was seen once. This chain connects TRBV19 to TRBJ2-2, with TRBD2 identical over 8 bases. The CDR3 consists of 18 residues. Germline V gene data show CDR1 as LNHDA and CDR2 as SQIVND (reference sequence). The V gene end was trimmed by 2 bases and the J gene end by 0 bases; junction bases not matched to a gene: 8. In DNA form, the CDR3 reads TGTGCCAGTAGTATATCGGGGGGGGCCTTCTCGAACACCGGGGAGCTGTTTTTT. Its protein product is CASSISGGAFSNTGELFF.

The gene calls are TRBV30 and TRBJ1-6, with unresolved D. In germline, CDR1 is GTSNPN, CDR2 SVGIG (reference sequence). Trimming removed 6 bases from V and 7 bases from J, with 10 bases in between. This CDR3 contains 12 residues. CDR3 coding DNA: TGTGCCTGTACAGAAACCAATTCACCCCTCCACTTT. It translates to CACTETNSPLHF.

This clone has just one count. This rearrangement joins TRBV18 to TRBJ1-4; weak D call: TRBD1 (6 bases). CDR3 length equals 14 residues. V dropped 3 bases and J dropped 6 bases, with 11 bases sitting between them. The germline V gene has CDR1 KGHSH and CDR2 LQKENI. The CDR3 here is CASSPSRGYEKLFF. The CDR3 DNA reads as TGTGCCAGCTCACCGAGCAGGGGTTATGAAAAACTGTTTTTT.

The genes are TRBV6-5 and TRBJ1-2, with D maybe TRBD1 (5 bases). CDR3 length equals 11 residues. V lost 4 bases, J lost 9 bases, and 9 bases lay in between. Germline loops: CDR1 MNHEY, CDR2 SVGAGI. CDR3 coding DNA: TGTGCCAGCAGTTTCGGACACAGCTACACCTTC. Residues: CASSFGHSYTF.

This chain uses TRBV9 with TRBJ1-4; D might be TRBD1 (5 bases). Germline CDR1 SGDLS, CDR2 YYNGEE. V lost 4 bases and J 6 bases, leaving 16 bases between the germline ends. The CDR3 runs to 15 residues. CDR3 sequence reads: CASSPWGGMDEKLFF. The CDR3 region has the DNA TGTGCCAGCAGCCCCTGGGGGGGGATGGATGAAAAACTGTTTTTT.

The V and J genes are TRBV20-1 and TRBJ1-5; D not resolved. The CDR3 totals 14 residues. V gave up 3 bases and J gave up 2 bases, with 11 bases separating them. Germline CDR1 and CDR2: DFQATT and SNEGSKA (reference sequence). The CDR3 region is CSASAPQGNQPQHF. CDR3 nucleotide sequence: TGCAGTGCTAGTGCGCCCCAGGGCAATCAGCCCCAGCATTTT.

This clone was seen once. The chain joins TRBV19 to TRBJ2-3, with 8 bases that match TRBD1. The CDR3 runs 14 residues. Looked up from germline, CDR1 is LNHDA and CDR2 is SQIVND (reference sequence). Trimming at V came to 9 bases and at J to 0 bases, leaving 5 bases not matched to a gene. Here the CDR3 DNA reads TGTGCCAGCACTAGGGACAGGAGCACAGATACGCAGTATTTT. It translates to CASTRDRSTDTQYF.

This clone has just a few counts. The chain employs TRBV4-1 and TRBJ1-2; D is ambiguous. The V end lost 4 bases, the J end lost 6 bases, and 18 bases lay between the germline ends. Germline V lookup: CDR1 MGHRA, CDR2 YSYEKL. CDR3 length: 15 amino acids. The CDR3 here is CASSPIETIPHGYTF. The CDR3, as DNA: TGCGCCAGCAGCCCTATAGAGACAATCCCCCATGGCTACACCTTC.

This clone was detected once. The V call is TRBV24-1, the J call TRBJ2-5; 7 nucleotides align to TRBD1. The CDR3 length is 15 residues. Germline CDR1 is KGHDR and CDR2 is SFDVKD. The V and J ends lost 4 bases and 1 base, in that order; junction bases with no gene match: 5. As DNA, the CDR3 is TGTGCCACCAGTGACATGGACAGGTTCCAAGAGACCCAGTACTTC. Translation gives CATSDMDRFQETQYF.

Here the CDR3 reads CASSPRQGQAYGYTF. For the CDR3, the DNA is TGTGCCAGCAGCCCTCGCCAAGGACAGGCCTATGGCTACACCTTC. The V and J genes are TRBV11-2 and TRBJ1-2; TRBD1 matches at 7 bases. This CDR3 has 15 residues. Germline CDR1 and CDR2: SGHAT and FQNNGV. The trim removed 5 bases at V and 4 bases at J, leaving 10 bases unmatched.

The chain employs TRBV19 and TRBJ2-1; 8 bases fit TRBD2. The CDR3 loop spans 14 amino acids. CDR1 LNHDA and CDR2 SQIVND come from the germline V gene (reference sequence). The trim removed 2 bases at V and 6 bases at J, leaving 3 bases unmatched. The CDR3, as DNA: TGTGCCAGTAGTATATCGGGGGGGGCCAATGAGCAGTTCTTC. Protein sequence: CASSISGGANEQFF.

V gene TRBV7-2 combines with J gene TRBJ1-1; D call uncertain. With 2 bases removed from V and 4 bases from J, the gap between germline ends came to 5 bases. This CDR3 comprises 12 residues. Per germline, CDR1 SGHTA and CDR2 FQGNSA. In DNA form, the CDR3 reads TGTGCCAGCAGCTTAACCGGCACTGAAGCTTTCTTT. This sequence encodes CASSLTGTEAFF.